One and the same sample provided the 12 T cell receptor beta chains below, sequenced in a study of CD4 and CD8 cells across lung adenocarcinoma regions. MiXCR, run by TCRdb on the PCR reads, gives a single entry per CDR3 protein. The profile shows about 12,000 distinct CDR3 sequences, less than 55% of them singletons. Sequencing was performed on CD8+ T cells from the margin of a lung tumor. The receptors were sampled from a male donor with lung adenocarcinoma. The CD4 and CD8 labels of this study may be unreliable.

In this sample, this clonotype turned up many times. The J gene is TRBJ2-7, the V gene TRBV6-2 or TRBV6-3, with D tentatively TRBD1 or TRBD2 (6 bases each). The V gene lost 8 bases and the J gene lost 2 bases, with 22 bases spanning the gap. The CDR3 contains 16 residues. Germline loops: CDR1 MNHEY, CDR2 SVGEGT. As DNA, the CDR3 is TGTGCCAGCGGACTAAGTCCCAGGGGCCTGCCCTACGAGCAGTACTTC. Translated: CASGLSPRGLPYEQYF.

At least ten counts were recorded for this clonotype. The CDR3 nucleotides read TGTGCCAGCAGCCGATCCGGACAGGTCGGACAGCCCCAGCATTTT. Translating it yields CASSRSGQVGQPQHF. The rearrangement links TRBV7-8 to TRBJ1-5; 7 bases are a match to TRBD1. V gave up 5 bases and J gave up 7 bases; unmatched junction bases: 11. The CDR3 is 15 amino acids. From germline, CDR1 is SGHVS and CDR2 FQNEAQ.

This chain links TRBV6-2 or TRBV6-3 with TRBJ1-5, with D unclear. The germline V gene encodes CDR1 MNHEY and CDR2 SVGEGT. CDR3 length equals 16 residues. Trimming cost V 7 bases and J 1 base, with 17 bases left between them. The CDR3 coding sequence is TGTGCCAGCATAGGTGCCGGACCCTCGAGCAATCAGCCCCAGCATTTT. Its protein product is CASIGAGPSSNQPQHF.

CDR3 residues: CASSHQMTVTSGNTIYF. The CDR3, as DNA: TGCGCCAGCAGCCACCAAATGACAGTTACCTCTGGAAACACCATATATTTT. The rearrangement links TRBV4-1 to TRBJ1-3; a weak D match, TRBD1 (5 bases). Germline V gene sequence: CDR1 MGHRA, CDR2 YSYEKL. V dropped 3 bases and J dropped 0 bases, with 15 bases sitting between them. The CDR3 extends over 17 amino acids.

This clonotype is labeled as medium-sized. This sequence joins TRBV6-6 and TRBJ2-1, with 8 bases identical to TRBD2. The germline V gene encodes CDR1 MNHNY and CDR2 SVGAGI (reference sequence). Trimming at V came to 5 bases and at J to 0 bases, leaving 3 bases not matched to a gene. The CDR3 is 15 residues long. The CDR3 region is CASSRGGSSYNEQFF. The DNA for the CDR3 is TGTGCCAGCAGTCGCGGGGGGAGCTCCTACAATGAGCAGTTCTTC.

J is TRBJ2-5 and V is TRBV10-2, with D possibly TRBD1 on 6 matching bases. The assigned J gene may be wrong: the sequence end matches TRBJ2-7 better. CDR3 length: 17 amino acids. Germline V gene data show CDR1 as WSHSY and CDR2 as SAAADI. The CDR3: CASSDPYTDRNPYEQYF. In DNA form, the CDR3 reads TGCGCCAGCAGTGACCCCTACACCGACAGGAATCCCTACGAGCAGTACTTC.

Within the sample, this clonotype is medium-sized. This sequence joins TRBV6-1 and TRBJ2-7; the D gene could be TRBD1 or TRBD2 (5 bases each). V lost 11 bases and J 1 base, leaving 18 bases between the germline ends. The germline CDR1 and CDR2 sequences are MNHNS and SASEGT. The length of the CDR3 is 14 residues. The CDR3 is CALARGASSYEQYF. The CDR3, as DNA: TGTGCCCTAGCACGGGGCGCGAGTTCCTACGAGCAGTACTTC.

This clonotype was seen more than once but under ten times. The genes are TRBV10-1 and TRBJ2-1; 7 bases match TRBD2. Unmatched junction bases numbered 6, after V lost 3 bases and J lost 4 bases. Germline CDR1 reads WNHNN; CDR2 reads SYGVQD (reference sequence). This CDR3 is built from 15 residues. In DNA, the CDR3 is TGCGCCAGCAGTGATACTACTAGCGCGTACAATGAGCAGTTCTTC. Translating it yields CASSDTTSAYNEQFF.

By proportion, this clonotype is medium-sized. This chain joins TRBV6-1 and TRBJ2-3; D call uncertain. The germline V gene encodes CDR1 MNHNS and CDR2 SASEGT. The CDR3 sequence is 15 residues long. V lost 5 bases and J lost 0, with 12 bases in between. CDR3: CASSKSFTSTDTQYF. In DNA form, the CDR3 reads TGTGCCAGCAGTAAGAGTTTCACTAGCACAGATACGCAGTATTTT.

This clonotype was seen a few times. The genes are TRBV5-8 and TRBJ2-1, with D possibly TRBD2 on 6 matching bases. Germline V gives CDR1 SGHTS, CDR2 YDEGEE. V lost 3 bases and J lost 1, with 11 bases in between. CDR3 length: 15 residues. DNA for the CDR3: TGTGCCAGCAGCTCTCGACTAGGGTCCTACAATGAGCAGTTCTTC. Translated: CASSSRLGSYNEQFF.

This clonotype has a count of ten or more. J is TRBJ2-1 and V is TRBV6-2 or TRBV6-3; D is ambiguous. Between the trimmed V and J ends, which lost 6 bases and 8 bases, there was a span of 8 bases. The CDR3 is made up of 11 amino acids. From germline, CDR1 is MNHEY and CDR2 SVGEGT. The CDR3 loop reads CASSPLDEQFF. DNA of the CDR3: TGTGCCAGCAGCCCCCTCGATGAGCAGTTCTTC.

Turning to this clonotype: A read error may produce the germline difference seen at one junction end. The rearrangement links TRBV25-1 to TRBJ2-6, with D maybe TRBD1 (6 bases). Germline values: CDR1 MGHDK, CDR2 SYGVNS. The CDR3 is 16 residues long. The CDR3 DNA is TGTGCCAGCAGTGAATCCGGACAGCCGTGGGCCAACGTCCTGAATTTC. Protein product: CASSESGQPWANVLNF.